This T cell receptor beta chain was recorded in a study of shared clonotypes between healthy human individuals. Assay execution proceeded at the deep level. TCRdb keeps only in-frame clones here, not all; method: immunoSEQ multiplex PCR. The sample holds 2,100,000 or so clones, around 95% seen once. CDR3 size: 18 residues. Looked up from germline, CDR1 is SEHNR and CDR2 is FQNEAQ (reference sequence). V was cut by 2 bases and J by 4 bases, with 24 bases left in between. The rearrangement links TRBV7-9 to TRBJ2-7, with D possibly TRBD2 on 6 matching bases. Source material: naive CD4+ T cells sorted from blood. The subset: CD45RA+ positively selected. This TCR was sampled from a man in his late teens or twenties in good health. The CDR3: CASSLRRTGRGIHYEQYF. CDR3 DNA: TGTGCCAGCAGCTTAAGGCGGACCGGGAGAGGGATCCATTACGAGCAGTACTTC. Full variable domain (rest looked up from reference TRBV7-9 and TRBJ2-7): DTGVSQNPRHKITKRGQNVTFRCDPISEHNRLYWYRQTLGQGPEFLTYFQNEAQLEKSRLLSDRFSAERPKGSFSTLEIQRTEQGDSAMYLCASSLRRTGRGIHYEQYFGPGTRLTVT.